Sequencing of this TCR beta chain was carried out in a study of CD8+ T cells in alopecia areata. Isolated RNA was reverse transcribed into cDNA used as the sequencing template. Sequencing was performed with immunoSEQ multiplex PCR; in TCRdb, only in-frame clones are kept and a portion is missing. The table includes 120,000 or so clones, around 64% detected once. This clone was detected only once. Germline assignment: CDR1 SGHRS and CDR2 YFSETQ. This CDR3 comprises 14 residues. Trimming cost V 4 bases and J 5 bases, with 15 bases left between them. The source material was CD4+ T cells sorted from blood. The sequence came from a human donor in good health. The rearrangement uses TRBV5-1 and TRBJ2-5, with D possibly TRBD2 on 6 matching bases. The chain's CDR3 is CASSTGAGRETQYF. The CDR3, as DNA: TGCGCCAGCAGCACCGGGGCAGGGAGGGAGACCCAGTACTTC.